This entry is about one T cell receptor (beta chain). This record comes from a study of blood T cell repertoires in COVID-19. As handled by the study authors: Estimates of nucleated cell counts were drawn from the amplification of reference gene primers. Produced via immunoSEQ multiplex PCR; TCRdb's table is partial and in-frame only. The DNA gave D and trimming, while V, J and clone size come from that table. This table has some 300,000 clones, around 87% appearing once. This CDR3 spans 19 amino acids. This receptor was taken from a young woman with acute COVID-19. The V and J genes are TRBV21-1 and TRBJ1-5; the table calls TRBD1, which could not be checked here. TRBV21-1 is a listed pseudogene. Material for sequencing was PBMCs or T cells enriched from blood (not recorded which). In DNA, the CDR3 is TGTGCCAGCAGCCCTGTAGACAGGGGGAACAAGTATAGCAATCAGCCCCAGCATTTT. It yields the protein CASSPVDRGNKYSNQPQHF.